Shown below are 5 T cell receptor beta chains from a single sample sequenced in a study of T cell repertoires in cytomegalovirus infection. TCRdb re-called the reads with MiXCR, one entry per CDR3 protein. The sample shows a few hundred thousand distinct CDR3 sequences, 15% to 20% of them seen only once. Material for sequencing was PBMCs. All receptors derive from a human donor in good health (CMV status not recorded). Some clones in this sample may be carry-over from other donors' samples.

The J gene is TRBJ2-3, the V gene TRBV7-9, with D possibly being TRBD2 (5 bases). The CDR3 spans 15 residues. V dropped 5 bases and J dropped 3 bases, with 15 bases sitting between them. Per germline, CDR1 SEHNR and CDR2 FQNEAQ (reference sequence). In DNA form, the CDR3 reads TGTGCCAGCAGCCGCCTGGGGAGACGGACAGATACGCAGTATTTT. Residues: CASSRLGRRTDTQYF.

This clonotype was found many times. This chain joins TRBV7-2 and TRBJ2-6; the D is unclear. V shed 4 bases and J shed 0 bases, with 13 bases lying between them. The germline V gene has CDR1 SGHTA and CDR2 FQGNSA. The CDR3 consists of 17 residues. The CDR3 DNA is TGTGCCAGCAGCTCTAAGATCCCAAGCTCTGGGGCCAACGTCCTGACTTTC. It yields the protein CASSSKIPSSGANVLTF.

In this sample, this clonotype turned up a few times. The V call is TRBV5-1, the J call TRBJ1-1, with a weak D call TRBD1 (5 bases). The CDR3 length is 13 residues. Trimming removed 2 bases from V and 10 bases from J, with 15 bases in between. The germline CDR1 and CDR2 sequences are SGHRS and YFSETQ. CDR3 nucleotides: TGCGCCAGCAGCTTCCAATCGACAGCTGGAGCTTTCTTT. The encoded protein is CASSFQSTAGAFF.

The chain joins TRBV27 to TRBJ2-5; 7 nucleotides line up with TRBD2. J lost 2 bases, V lost 3 bases, and 6 bases had no gene match. The CDR3 is 15 amino acids. Per the germline V gene, CDR1 is MNHEY and CDR2 is SMNVEV (reference sequence). The CDR3 here is CASSLGAGRQETQYF. As DNA, the CDR3 is TGTGCCAGCAGTTTGGGAGCGGGGCGACAAGAGACCCAGTACTTC.

At least ten counts were recorded for this clonotype. The J gene is TRBJ2-1, the V gene TRBV11-3; 8 bases map to TRBD2. Germline-derived CDR1 and CDR2 are SGHNT and YENEEA. The junction had 1 base not matched to a gene; V was cut back by 0 bases and J by 3 bases. The CDR3 spans 15 residues. This CDR3 reads CASSLDGTSYNEQFF. In nucleotides, the CDR3 is TGTGCCAGCAGCTTAGATGGGACTAGCTACAATGAGCAGTTCTTC.